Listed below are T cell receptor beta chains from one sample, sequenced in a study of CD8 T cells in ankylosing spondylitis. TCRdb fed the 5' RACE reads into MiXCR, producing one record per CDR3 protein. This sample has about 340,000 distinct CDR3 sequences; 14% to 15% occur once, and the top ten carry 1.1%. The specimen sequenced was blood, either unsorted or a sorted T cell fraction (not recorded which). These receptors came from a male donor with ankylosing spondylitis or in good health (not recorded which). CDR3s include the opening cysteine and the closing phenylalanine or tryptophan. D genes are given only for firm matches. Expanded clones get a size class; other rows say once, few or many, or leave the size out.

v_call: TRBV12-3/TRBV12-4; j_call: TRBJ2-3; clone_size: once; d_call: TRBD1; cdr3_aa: CASSWAGGARTDTQYF; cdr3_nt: TGTGCCAGCAGCTGGGCAGGGGGCGCTAGGACAGATACGCAGTATTTT
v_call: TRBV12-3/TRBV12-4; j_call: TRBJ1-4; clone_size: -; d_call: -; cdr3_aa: CASSSGPQGSSEKLFF; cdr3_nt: TGTGCCAGCAGTTCCGGACCCCAGGGGTCGAGTGAAAAACTGTTTTTT
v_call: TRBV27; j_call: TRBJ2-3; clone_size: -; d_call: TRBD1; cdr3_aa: CASTPRTGLTDTQYF; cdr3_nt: TGTGCCAGCACCCCACGGACAGGCCTAACAGATACGCAGTATTTT
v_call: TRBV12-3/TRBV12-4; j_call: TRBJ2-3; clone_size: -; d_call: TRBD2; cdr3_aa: CASSFNAGGKDTQYF; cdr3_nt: TGTGCCAGCAGTTTTAACGCGGGGGGCAAAGATACGCAGTATTTT
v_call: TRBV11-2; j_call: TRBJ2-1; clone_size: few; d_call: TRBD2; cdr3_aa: CASSSRTSGTGSYNEQFF; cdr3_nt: TGTGCCAGCAGCTCGAGGACTAGCGGGACCGGCTCCTACAATGAGCAGTTCTTC
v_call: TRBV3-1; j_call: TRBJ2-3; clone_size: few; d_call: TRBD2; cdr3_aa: CASSLSAGVRTDTQYF; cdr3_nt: TGTGCCAGCAGCCTCTCAGCGGGAGTAAGAACAGATACGCAGTATTTT
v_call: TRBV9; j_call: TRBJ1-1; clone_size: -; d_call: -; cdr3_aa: CASSPRDTLNTEAFF; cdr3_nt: TGTGCCAGCAGCCCTAGGGACACCCTGAACACTGAAGCTTTCTTT
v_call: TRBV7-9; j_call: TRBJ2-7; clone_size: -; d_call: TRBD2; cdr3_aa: CASSWEGPYEQYF; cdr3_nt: TGTGCCAGCAGCTGGGAGGGTCCATACGAGCAGTACTTC
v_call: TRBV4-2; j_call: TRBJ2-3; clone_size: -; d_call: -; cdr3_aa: CASSQDLPGGTDTQYF; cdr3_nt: TGTGCCAGCAGCCAAGATCTACCGGGGGGCACAGATACGCAGTATTTT
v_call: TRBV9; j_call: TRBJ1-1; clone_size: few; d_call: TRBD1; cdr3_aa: CASSVSRGLGMNTEAFF; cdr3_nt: TGTGCCAGCAGCGTATCCAGGGGGCTAGGGATGAACACTGAAGCTTTCTTT
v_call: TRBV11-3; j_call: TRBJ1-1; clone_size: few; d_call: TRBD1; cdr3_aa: CASSKGTESEAFF; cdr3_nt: TGTGCCAGCAGCAAAGGGACAGAATCTGAAGCTTTCTTT
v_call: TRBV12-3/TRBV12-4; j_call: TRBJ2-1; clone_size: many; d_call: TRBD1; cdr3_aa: CASSRRGQGINEQFF; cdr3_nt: TGTGCCAGCAGCCGTCGTGGACAGGGGATCAATGAGCAGTTCTTC
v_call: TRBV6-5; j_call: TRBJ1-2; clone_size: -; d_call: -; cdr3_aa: CASSYGADYGYTF; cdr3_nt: TGTGCCAGCAGTTACGGTGCGGACTATGGCTACACCTTC
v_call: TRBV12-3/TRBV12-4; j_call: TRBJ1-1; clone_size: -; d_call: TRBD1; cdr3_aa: CASRKTGTGNTEAFF; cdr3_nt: TGTGCCAGCAGAAAAACCGGGACAGGGAACACTGAAGCTTTCTTT
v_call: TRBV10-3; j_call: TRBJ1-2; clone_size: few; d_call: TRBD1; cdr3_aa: CAISDIVGTAFNYGYTF; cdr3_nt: TGTGCCATCAGTGATATCGTGGGGACAGCATTTAACTATGGCTACACCTTC
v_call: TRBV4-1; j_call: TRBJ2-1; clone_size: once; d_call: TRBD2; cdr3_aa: CASSHNPGTSGEGMQFF; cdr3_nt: TGCGCCAGCAGCCACAACCCCGGGACTAGCGGGGAGGGGATGCAGTTCTTC
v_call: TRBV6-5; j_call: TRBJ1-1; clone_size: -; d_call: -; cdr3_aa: CASSYEKGSTEAFF; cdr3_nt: TGTGCCAGCAGTTACGAGAAGGGTTCCACTGAAGCTTTCTTT
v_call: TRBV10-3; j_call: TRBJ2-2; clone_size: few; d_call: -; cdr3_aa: CASAVGSGTGTGELFF; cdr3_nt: TGTGCCAGCGCAGTGGGCTCAGGGACCGGCACCGGGGAGCTGTTTTTT
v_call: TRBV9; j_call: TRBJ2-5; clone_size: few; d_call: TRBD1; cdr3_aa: CASSTTPGTGGETQYF; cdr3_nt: TGTGCCAGCAGCACCACGCCTGGGACAGGGGGAGAGACCCAGTACTTC
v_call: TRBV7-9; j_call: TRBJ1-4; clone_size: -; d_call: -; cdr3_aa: CASSPGTRGEKLFF; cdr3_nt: TGTGCCAGCAGCCCCGGCACCCGGGGTGAAAAACTGTTTTTT
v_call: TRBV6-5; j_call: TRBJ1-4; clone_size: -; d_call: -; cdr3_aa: CASSYGGRMDEKLFF; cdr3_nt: TGTGCCAGCAGTTACGGCGGAAGGATGGATGAAAAACTGTTTTTT
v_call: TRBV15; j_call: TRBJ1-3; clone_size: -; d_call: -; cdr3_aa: CATSRDTRSGNTIYF; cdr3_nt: TGTGCCACCAGCAGAGACACCCGCTCTGGAAACACCATATATTTT
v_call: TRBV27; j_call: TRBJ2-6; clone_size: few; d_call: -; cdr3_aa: CASSLSGPREKGANVLTF; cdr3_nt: TGTGCCAGCAGTTTATCAGGGCCCCGTGAAAAGGGGGCCAACGTCCTGACTTTC
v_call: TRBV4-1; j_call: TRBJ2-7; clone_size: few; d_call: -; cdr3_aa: CASSPRTGLFHEQYF; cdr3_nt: TGCGCCAGCAGCCCCAGGACGGGTCTCTTCCACGAGCAGTACTTC
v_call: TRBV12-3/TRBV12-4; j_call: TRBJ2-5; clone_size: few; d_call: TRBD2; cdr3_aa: CASNLPTSGRRKTQYF; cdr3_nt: TGTGCCAGCAACCTCCCCACTAGCGGGAGAAGGAAGACCCAGTACTTC
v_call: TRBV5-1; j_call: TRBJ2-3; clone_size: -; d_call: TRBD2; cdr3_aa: CASSVGYGRTDTQYF; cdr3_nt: TGCGCCAGCAGCGTGGGGTACGGGAGGACAGATACGCAGTATTTT
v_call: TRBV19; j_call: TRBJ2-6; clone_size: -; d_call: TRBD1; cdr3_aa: CASSPGTGGSGANVLTF; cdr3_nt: TGTGCCAGTAGTCCCGGGACAGGGGGCTCTGGGGCCAACGTCCTGACTTTC
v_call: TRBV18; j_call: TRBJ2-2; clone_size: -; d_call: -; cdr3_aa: CASSTSNTGELFF; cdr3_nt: TGTGCCAGCTCAACAAGCAACACCGGGGAGCTGTTTTTT
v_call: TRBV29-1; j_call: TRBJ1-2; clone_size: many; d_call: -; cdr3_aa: CSVVANVGVYAYGYTF; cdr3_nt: TGCAGCGTTGTCGCGAACGTGGGGGTATATGCTTATGGCTACACCTTC
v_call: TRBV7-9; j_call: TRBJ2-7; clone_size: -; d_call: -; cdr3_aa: CASSLGQVRLSEQYF; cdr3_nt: TGTGCCAGCAGCTTAGGCCAGGTTCGCCTGAGCGAGCAGTACTTC
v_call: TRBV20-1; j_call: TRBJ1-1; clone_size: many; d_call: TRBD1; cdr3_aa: CSASTGVNTEAFF; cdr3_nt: TGCAGTGCTAGTACAGGGGTGAACACTGAAGCTTTCTTT
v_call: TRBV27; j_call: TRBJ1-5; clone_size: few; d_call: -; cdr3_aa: CASSLFGGAESVGNQPQHF; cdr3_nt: TGTGCCAGCAGTTTATTCGGAGGGGCGGAGTCGGTCGGCAATCAGCCCCAGCATTTT
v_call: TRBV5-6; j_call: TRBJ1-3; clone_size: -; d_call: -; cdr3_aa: CASSWRQVYSGNTIYF; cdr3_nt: TGTGCCAGCAGCTGGAGACAGGTATACTCTGGAAACACCATATATTTT
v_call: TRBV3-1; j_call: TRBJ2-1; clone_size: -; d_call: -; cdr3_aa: CASSVNNGMEQFF; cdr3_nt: TGTGCCAGCAGCGTCAATAATGGGATGGAGCAGTTCTTC
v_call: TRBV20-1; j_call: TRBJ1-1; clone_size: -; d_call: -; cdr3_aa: CSLTGRADTEAFF; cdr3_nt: TGCAGCTTAACGGGCAGGGCAGACACTGAAGCTTTCTTT
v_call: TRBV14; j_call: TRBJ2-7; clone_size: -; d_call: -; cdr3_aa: CASSQGGLPEQYF; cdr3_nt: TGTGCCAGCAGCCAAGGGGGACTCCCCGAGCAGTACTTC
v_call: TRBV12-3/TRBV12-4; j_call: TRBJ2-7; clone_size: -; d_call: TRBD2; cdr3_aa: CASSGPSGSSYEQYF; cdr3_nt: TGTGCCAGCAGTGGGCCGAGCGGGAGCTCCTACGAGCAGTACTTC
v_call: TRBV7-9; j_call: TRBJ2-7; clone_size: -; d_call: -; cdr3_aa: CASADSIYEQYF; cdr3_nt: TGTGCCAGCGCCGACAGTATATACGAGCAGTACTTC
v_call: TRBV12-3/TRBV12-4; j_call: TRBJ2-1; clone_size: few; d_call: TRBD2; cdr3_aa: CASSPLAGNNEQFF; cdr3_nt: TGTGCCAGCAGCCCACTAGCGGGGAACAATGAGCAGTTCTTC
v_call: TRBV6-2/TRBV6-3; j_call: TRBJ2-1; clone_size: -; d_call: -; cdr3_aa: CASSYSIGRAGEQFF; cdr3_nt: TGTGCCAGCAGTTACTCGATAGGCAGGGCGGGCGAGCAGTTCTTC
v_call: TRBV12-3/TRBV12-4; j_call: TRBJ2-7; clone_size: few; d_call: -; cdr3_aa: CASSHSAGGYEQYF; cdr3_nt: TGTGCCAGCAGCCATTCAGCGGGTGGCTACGAGCAGTACTTC
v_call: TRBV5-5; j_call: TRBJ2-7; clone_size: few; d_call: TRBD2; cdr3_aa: CASSPGPRLASKNEQYF; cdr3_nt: TGTGCCAGCAGCCCGGGACCGCGACTAGCTTCCAAAAACGAGCAGTACTTC
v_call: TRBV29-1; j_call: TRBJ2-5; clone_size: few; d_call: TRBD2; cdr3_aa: CSVSGGAQETQYF; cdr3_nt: TGCAGCGTCAGCGGGGGGGCCCAAGAGACCCAGTACTTC
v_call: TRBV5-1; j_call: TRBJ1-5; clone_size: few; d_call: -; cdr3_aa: CASSLLPEGNQPQHF; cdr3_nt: TGCGCCAGCAGCTTGCTACCCGAGGGCAATCAGCCCCAGCATTTT
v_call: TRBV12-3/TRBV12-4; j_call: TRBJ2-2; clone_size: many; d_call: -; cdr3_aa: CASSFGSGLNTGELFF; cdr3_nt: TGTGCCAGCAGTTTTGGGTCAGGCCTTAACACCGGGGAGCTGTTTTTT
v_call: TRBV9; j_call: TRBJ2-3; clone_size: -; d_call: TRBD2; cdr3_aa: CASSLSGEPTDTQYF; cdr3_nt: TGTGCCAGCAGCCTCAGCGGGGAACCCACAGATACGCAGTATTTT
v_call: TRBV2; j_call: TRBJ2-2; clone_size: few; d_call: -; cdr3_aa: CASSAFRGDTGELFF; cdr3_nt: TGTGCCAGCAGTGCTTTTAGGGGGGACACCGGGGAGCTGTTTTTT
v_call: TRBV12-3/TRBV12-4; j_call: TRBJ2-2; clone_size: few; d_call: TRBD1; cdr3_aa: CASSSGQSTGELFF; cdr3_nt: TGTGCCAGCAGTTCGGGACAGTCTACCGGGGAGCTGTTTTTT
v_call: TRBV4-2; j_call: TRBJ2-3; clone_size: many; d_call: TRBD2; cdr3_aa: CASSQGASGGIDTQYF; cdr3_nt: TGTGCCAGCAGCCAAGGGGCTAGCGGGGGGATAGATACGCAGTATTTT
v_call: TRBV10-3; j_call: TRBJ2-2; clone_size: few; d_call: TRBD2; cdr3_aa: CAISAAGANGGELFF; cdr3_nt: TGTGCCATCAGTGCAGCGGGGGCGAACGGCGGGGAGCTGTTTTTT
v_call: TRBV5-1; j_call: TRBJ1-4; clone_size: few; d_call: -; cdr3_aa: CASSKVQNNEKLFF; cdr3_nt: TGCGCCAGCAGCAAAGTACAGAATAATGAAAAACTGTTTTTT
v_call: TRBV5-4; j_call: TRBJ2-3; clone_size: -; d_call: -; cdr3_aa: CASSADLPDTQYF; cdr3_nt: TGTGCCAGCAGCGCGGATCTCCCAGATACGCAGTATTTT
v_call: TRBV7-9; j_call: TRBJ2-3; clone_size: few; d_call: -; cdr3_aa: CASSPGNPTDTQYF; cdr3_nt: TGTGCCAGCAGCCCCGGGAACCCTACAGATACGCAGTATTTT
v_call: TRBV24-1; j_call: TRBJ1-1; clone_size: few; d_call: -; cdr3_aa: CATSDKGGTEAFF; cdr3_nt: TGTGCCACCAGTGATAAAGGGGGGACTGAAGCTTTCTTT
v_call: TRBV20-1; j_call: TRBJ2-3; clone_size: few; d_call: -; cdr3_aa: CSARDGSSQGSDTQYF; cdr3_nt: TGCAGTGCTAGAGATGGAAGCAGCCAGGGTTCAGATACGCAGTATTTT
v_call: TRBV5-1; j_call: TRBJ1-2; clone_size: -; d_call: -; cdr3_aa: CASSSFAGGGYTF; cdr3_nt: TGCGCCAGCAGCTCCTTCGCCGGGGGTGGCTACACCTTC
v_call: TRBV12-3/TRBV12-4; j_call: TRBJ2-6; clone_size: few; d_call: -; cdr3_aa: CASSPVGGANVLTF; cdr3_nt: TGTGCCAGCAGCCCCGTTGGTGGGGCCAACGTCCTGACTTTC
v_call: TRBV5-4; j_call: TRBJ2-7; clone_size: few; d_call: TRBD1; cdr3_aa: CASSLGTGIDEQYF; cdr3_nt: TGTGCCAGCAGCTTGGGGACAGGGATCGACGAGCAGTACTTC
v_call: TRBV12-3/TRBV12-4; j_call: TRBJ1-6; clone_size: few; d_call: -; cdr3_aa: CASKGEGRALHF; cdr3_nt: TGTGCCAGCAAGGGGGAGGGACGTGCCCTCCACTTT